Listed here are 27 T cell receptor beta chains from one sample, sequenced in a study of pediatric ulcerative colitis. Sequencing used immunoSEQ multiplex PCR; TCRdb keeps in-frame clones, though not all of them. The data contain about 34,000 clones, 65% to 85% of them singletons. Rectal tissue came from one to two pinch biopsies taken at colonoscopy. The sequenced sample consisted of gut tissue. These receptors were obtained from a boy aged 5-17 years with severe ulcerative colitis.

The V and J genes are TRBV28 and TRBJ1-2; 7 nucleotides agree with TRBD1. The ends lost 6 bases at V and 2 bases at J; junction bases unmatched: 15. The germline V gene has CDR1 MDHEN and CDR2 SYDVKM. The CDR3 runs 17 residues. DNA of the CDR3: TGTGCCAGCAGCCTAGCCGGGACAGACCTCGCAAACTATGGCTACACCTTC. It translates to CASSLAGTDLANYGYTF.

The J gene is TRBJ1-1, the V gene TRBV5-4; 7 nucleotides match TRBD1. Germline V CDR1 and CDR2: SGHNT, YYREEE (reference sequence). V trimming: 0 bases; J trimming: 5 bases; junction bases outside the gene matches: 7. This CDR3 has 15 residues. CDR3 amino acids: CASSLGQGRETEAFF. As DNA, the CDR3 is TGTGCCAGCAGCTTGGGACAGGGACGGGAGACTGAAGCTTTCTTT.

The V and J genes are TRBV7-6 and TRBJ1-3, with TRBD1 as a possible D gene (5 bases). This CDR3 has 14 residues. CDR1 and CDR2 from the germline V gene are SGHVS and FNYEAQ. The V end was cut by 5 bases, the J end by 1 base, with 9 bases between. The CDR3: CASSPRGSGNTIYF. CDR3 in DNA: TGTGCCAGCAGCCCACGGGGGTCTGGAAACACCATATATTTT.

This rearrangement joins TRBV29-1 to TRBJ1-1; the D gene is possibly TRBD1 (6 bases). The V gene's germline CDR1 is SQVTM and CDR2 ANQGSEA. V lost 5 bases and J lost 0, with 13 bases in between. The CDR3 has 14 amino acids. In DNA form, the CDR3 reads TGCAGCGTTAGGGAAGGGGGTCTGAACACTGAAGCTTTCTTT. This encodes CSVREGGLNTEAFF.

This chain links TRBV29-1 with TRBJ2-3; D assignment may be TRBD1 or TRBD2 (5 bases each). V shed 4 bases and J shed 5 bases, with 16 bases lying between them. The CDR3 contains 14 residues. The germline V gene encodes CDR1 SQVTM and CDR2 ANQGSEA. The CDR3, as DNA: TGCAGCGTTGTGGTGGGGGAGTTTGGAGATACGCAGTATTTT. It is translated as CSVVVGEFGDTQYF.

This clone was detected only a few times. The sample has other DNA sequences that encode this CDR3 too. The genes are TRBV6-6 and TRBJ1-1, with no clear D. Germline V gene sequence: CDR1 MNHNY, CDR2 SVGAGI (reference sequence). The ends were cut back, 0 bases at V and 1 base at J, with 3 bases in the middle. The CDR3 runs to 13 residues. CDR3: CASSYSANTEAFF. Here the CDR3 DNA reads TGTGCCAGCAGTTACTCGGCGAACACTGAAGCTTTCTTT.

The rearrangement uses TRBV4-1 and TRBJ1-2; 9 bases agree with TRBD1. The V segment lost 2 bases and the J segment 7 bases; nucleotides outside the gene matches: 11. CDR1 is MGHRA and CDR2 is YSYEKL in the germline V gene. The CDR3 has 16 amino acids. CDR3: CASSQSPGQGFRGYTF. The CDR3 coding sequence is TGCGCCAGCAGCCAATCCCCTGGACAGGGGTTTCGTGGCTACACCTTC.

The chain employs TRBV9 and TRBJ2-2, with D perhaps matching TRBD1 (5 bases). This CDR3 has 16 amino acids. Between the trimmed V and J ends, which lost 1 base and 3 bases, there was a span of 13 bases. The germline CDR1 and CDR2 sequences are SGDLS and YYNGEE. CDR3 nucleotide sequence: TGTGCCAGCAGCGTATGGGGCAGGGTGGACACCGGGGAGCTGTTTTTT. Amino acids: CASSVWGRVDTGELFF.

This rearrangement joins TRBV19 to TRBJ2-2, with D perhaps TRBD1 or TRBD2 (5 bases each). The CDR3 length is 17 residues. Germline V gene lookup returns CDR1 LNHDA and CDR2 SQIVND (reference sequence). V dropped 0 bases and J dropped 6 bases, with 17 bases sitting between them. CDR3 nucleotides: TGTGCCAGTAGTATAGATTTTTGGGCAGGGACGGCCGGGGAGCTGTTTTTT. This codes for CASSIDFWAGTAGELFF.

This chain connects TRBV10-3 to TRBJ1-4; D not certain. Germline CDR1 ENHRY, CDR2 SYGVKD. Trimming shortened V by 0 bases and J by 8 bases, and 7 bases separated the two germline ends. The CDR3 contains 13 residues. The CDR3 spells CAISESTVEKLFF. CDR3 sequence (DNA): TGTGCCATCAGTGAGTCGACGGTCGAAAAACTGTTTTTT.

About this clone itself: This CDR3 is also generated by other DNA sequences in the sample. The genes are TRBV2 and TRBJ2-1; D is unclear. CDR1 and CDR2 (germline): SNHLY, FYNNEI. The CDR3 consists of 12 residues. Trimming cost V 6 bases and J 5 bases, with 8 bases left between them. The CDR3 reads CASSALNNEQFF. CDR3 nucleotides: TGTGCCAGCAGCGCCCTCAACAATGAGCAGTTCTTC.

V usage is TRBV7-9 and J usage is TRBJ1-1; possibly TRBD1 for D (5 bases). Germline V CDR1 and CDR2: SEHNR, FQNEAQ (reference sequence). The CDR3 extends over 14 amino acids. V lost 5 bases and J lost 0, with 10 bases in between. CDR3 residues: CASSPGTVNTEAFF. The DNA of the CDR3 is TGTGCCAGCAGCCCAGGGACGGTGAACACTGAAGCTTTCTTT.

The CDR3 coding sequence is TGTGCCAGTCGTTACAGGGGACAACCTAACTATGGCTACACCTTC. The encoded protein is CASRYRGQPNYGYTF. The rearrangement joins TRBV19 to TRBJ1-2; 7 bases are shared with TRBD1. The junction had 9 bases not matched to a gene; V was cut back by 8 bases and J by 0 bases. Germline CDR1 and CDR2: LNHDA and SQIVND (reference sequence). This CDR3 contains 15 residues.

The V call is TRBV5-1, the J call TRBJ2-5, with TRBD1 matching 7 bases. This CDR3 has 13 amino acids. Per the germline V gene, CDR1 is SGHRS and CDR2 is YFSETQ. V was clipped by 7 bases and J by 4 bases; unmatched bases: 7. The CDR3 DNA reads TGCGCCAGCGGTCTAACAGGGGCAGAGACCCAGTACTTC. This encodes CASGLTGAETQYF.

V and J are TRBV6-1 and TRBJ1-2; 9 positions match TRBD1. Germline-derived CDR1 and CDR2 are MNHNS and SASEGT. V dropped 6 bases and J dropped 10; count of bases not matched to a gene: 9. There are 13 residues in the CDR3. The CDR3 region is CASRGMGQGDYTF. CDR3 bases: TGTGCCAGCAGAGGAATGGGACAGGGAGACTACACCTTC.

The genes are TRBV10-3 and TRBJ2-3, with D possibly being TRBD2 (6 bases). This CDR3 has 15 amino acids. Deletions cut 5 bases from V and 5 bases from J, with 17 bases between. Germline CDR1 and CDR2: ENHRY and SYGVKD. The CDR3 DNA sequence: TGTGCCATCAGTAGGGACTCCCCCCCTGGAGATACGCAGTATTTT. Protein sequence: CAISRDSPPGDTQYF.

J is TRBJ1-2 and V is TRBV5-5; D not resolved. Between the trimmed V and J ends, which lost 5 bases and 4 bases, there was a span of 12 bases. The V gene's germline CDR1 is SGHKS and CDR2 YYEKEE (reference sequence). There are 13 residues in the CDR3. The CDR3: CASSYVQPYGYTF. The CDR3 DNA sequence: TGTGCCAGCAGTTACGTACAGCCCTATGGCTACACCTTC.

The V call is TRBV6-5, the J call TRBJ1-3; D is unresolved. Germline values: CDR1 MNHEY, CDR2 SVGAGI. V was clipped by 4 bases and J by 4 bases, with 8 bases between them. The CDR3 is made up of 13 amino acids. The CDR3 spells CASSLVGGNTIYF. CDR3 nucleotide sequence: TGTGCCAGCAGTTTAGTGGGCGGAAACACCATATATTTT.

J is TRBJ1-1 and V is TRBV6-5, with a weak D call TRBD1 (5 bases). The CDR3 is 12 amino acids. The V and J ends lost 6 bases and 4 bases respectively, with 9 bases between them. Germline V gives CDR1 MNHEY, CDR2 SVGAGI. CDR3 DNA sequence: TGTGCCAGCAGCTATACAGGCACTGAAGCTTTCTTT. It is translated as CASSYTGTEAFF.

The count of this clone is one. The chain couples TRBV5-6 to TRBJ2-7, with no clear D. The CDR3 consists of 15 residues. The germline V gene encodes CDR1 SGHDT and CDR2 YYEEEE. The V end lost 2 bases, the J end lost 5 bases, and 17 bases lay between the germline ends. The CDR3 loop reads CASSLKTEEFHEQYF. CDR3 nucleotides: TGTGCCAGCAGCTTAAAGACCGAGGAGTTCCACGAGCAGTACTTC. The full variable domain, completed using reference TRBV5-6 and TRBJ2-7, is DAGVTQSPTHLIKTRGQQVTLRCSPKSGHDTVSWYQQALGQGPQFIFQYYEEEERQRGNFPDRFSGHQFPNYSSELNVNALLLGDSALYLCASSLKTEEFHEQYFGPGTRLTVT.

The J gene is TRBJ2-3, the V gene TRBV4-1; weak D call: TRBD2 (7 bases). This CDR3 has 15 residues. Between the trimmed V and J ends, which lost 4 bases and 4 bases, there was a span of 15 bases. In germline, CDR1 is MGHRA, CDR2 YSYEKL. In nucleotides, the CDR3 is TGCGCCAGCAGCCCGCGGGCGGGGGCCTCAGATACGCAGTATTTT. It is translated as CASSPRAGASDTQYF.

The chain uses TRBV23-1 and TRBJ1-5; D is unclear. TRBV23-1 is classed as an ORF, of uncertain function. V was pared by 1 base and J by 0 bases, with 7 bases between. This CDR3 has 15 residues. For the CDR3, the DNA is TGCGCCAGCAGTCAATGCCAGAATAGCAATCAGCCCCAGCATTTT. Encoded protein: CASSQCQNSNQPQHF.

Turning to this clone: This likely stems from a read error, as it lies one base from a far larger clone. This sample also contains other DNA sequences that code for the same CDR3. The chain recombines TRBV7-6 with TRBJ1-1; no clear D gene. The V end lost 4 bases, the J end lost 4 bases, and 4 bases lay between the germline ends. The CDR3 extends over 11 amino acids. Looked up from germline, CDR1 is SGHVS and CDR2 is FNYEAQ. The CDR3 region is CASSSSTEAFF. In DNA form, the CDR3 reads TGTGCCAGCAGCTCATCCACTGAAGCTTTCTTT.

The chain recombines TRBV15 with TRBJ1-2, with D uncertain. Looked up from germline, CDR1 is LNHNV and CDR2 is YYDKDF (reference sequence). This CDR3 region has 14 residues. The germline V and J ends were trimmed by 0 bases and 2 bases, with 7 bases remaining between them. CDR3 DNA: TGTGCCACCAGCAGAGATAACACCAACTATGGCTACACCTTC. Its translation: CATSRDNTNYGYTF.

The chain is built from TRBV28 and TRBJ1-2; 10 positions match TRBD1. CDR1 and CDR2 from the germline V gene are MDHEN and SYDVKM. The V and J ends lost 6 bases and 2 bases, in that order; junction bases with no gene match: 3. This CDR3 comprises 14 residues. CDR3 loop: CASSPGQGNYGYTF. CDR3 nucleotide sequence: TGTGCCAGCAGCCCGGGACAGGGGAACTATGGCTACACCTTC.

Only a few counts were recorded for this clone. The V call is TRBV11-1, the J call TRBJ1-1; maybe TRBD1 (6 bases). The germline V gene encodes CDR1 SGHAT and CDR2 FQDESV (reference sequence). The CDR3 loop spans 18 amino acids. V was clipped by 3 bases and J by 4 bases, with 24 bases between them. DNA of the CDR3: TGTGCCAGCAGCTTCCTTAGCACCGGTAGGGGGGCGACCACTGAAGCTTTCTTT. It encodes CASSFLSTGRGATTEAFF. The variable domain in full, with the rest retrieved from reference TRBV11-1 and TRBJ1-1, is EAEVAQSPRYKITEKSQAVAFWCDPISGHATLYWYRQILGQGPELLVQFQDESVVDDSQLPKDRFSAERLKGVDSTLKIQPAELGDSAMYLCASSFLSTGRGATTEAFFGQGTRLTVV.

CDR3 sequence (DNA): TGTGCCAGCAACTCCCAAAACAGGGCCAACGAGCAGTACTTC. Protein product: CASNSQNRANEQYF. The chain is built from TRBV5-4 and TRBJ2-7, with D tentatively TRBD1 (6 bases). The V gene lost 6 bases and the J gene lost 5 bases, with 18 bases spanning the gap. The germline gives CDR1 SGHNT, CDR2 YYREEE (reference sequence). The CDR3 extends over 14 amino acids.